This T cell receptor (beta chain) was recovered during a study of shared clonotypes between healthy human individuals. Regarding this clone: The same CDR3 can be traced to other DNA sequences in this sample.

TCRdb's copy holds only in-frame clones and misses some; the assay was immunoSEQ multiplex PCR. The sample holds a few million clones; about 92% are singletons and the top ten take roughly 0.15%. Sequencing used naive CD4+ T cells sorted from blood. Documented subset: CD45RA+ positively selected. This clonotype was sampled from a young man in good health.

Here the CDR3 DNA reads TGTGCCTGGAGGCGCTCTGGGGCCAACGTCCTGACTTTC. It is translated as CAWRRSGANVLTF. J is TRBJ2-6 and V is TRBV30; unclear D gene. Germline V gene lookup returns CDR1 GTSNPN and CDR2 SVGIG (reference sequence). V was clipped by 3 bases and J by 0 bases, with 3 bases between them. The CDR3 has 13 residues.